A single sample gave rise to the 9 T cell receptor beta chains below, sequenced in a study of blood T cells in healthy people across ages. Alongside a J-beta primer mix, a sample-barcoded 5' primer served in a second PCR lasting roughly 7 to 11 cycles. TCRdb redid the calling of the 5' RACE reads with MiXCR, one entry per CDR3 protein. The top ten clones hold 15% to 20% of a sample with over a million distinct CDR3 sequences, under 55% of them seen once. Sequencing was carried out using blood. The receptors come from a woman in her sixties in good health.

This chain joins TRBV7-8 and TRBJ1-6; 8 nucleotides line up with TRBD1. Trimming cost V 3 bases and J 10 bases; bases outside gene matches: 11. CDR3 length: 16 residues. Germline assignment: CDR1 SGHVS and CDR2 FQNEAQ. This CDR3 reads CASSFGQGLAGSPLHF. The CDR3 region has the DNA TGTGCCAGCAGCTTTGGACAGGGTCTGGCGGGATCACCCCTCCACTTT.

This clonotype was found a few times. CDR3 in DNA: TGTGCCAGCAGCCAAGATACGGGCCGGGCACCGGGACTAGCGGGAGGAGGTACGCAGTATTTT. It specifies CASSQDTGRAPGLAGGGTQYF. The rearrangement uses TRBV4-2 and TRBJ2-3, with 15 bases aligning to TRBD2. The CDR3 covers 21 residues. CDR1 is LGHNA and CDR2 is YNFKEQ in the germline V gene. V shed 0 bases and J 8 bases; nucleotides not matched to a gene: 18.

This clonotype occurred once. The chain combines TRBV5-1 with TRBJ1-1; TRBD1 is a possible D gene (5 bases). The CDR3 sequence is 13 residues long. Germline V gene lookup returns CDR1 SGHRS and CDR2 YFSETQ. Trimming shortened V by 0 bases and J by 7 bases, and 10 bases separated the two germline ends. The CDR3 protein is CASSLVGGIEAFF. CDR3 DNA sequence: TGCGCCAGCAGCTTGGTTGGGGGGATTGAAGCTTTCTTT. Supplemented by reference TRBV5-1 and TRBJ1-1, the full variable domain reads KAGVTQTPRYLIKTRGQQVTLSCSPISGHRSVSWYQQTPGQGLQFLFEYFSETQRNKGNFPGRFSGRQFSNSRSEMNVSTLELGDSALYLCASSLVGGIEAFFGQGTRLTVV.

CDR3 amino acids: CASSQDGTGGYGETQYF. The CDR3 nucleotides are TGTGCCAGCAGCCAAGATGGAACAGGGGGCTATGGAGAGACCCAGTACTTC. The chain uses TRBV3-1 and TRBJ2-5; 9 bases are shared with TRBD1. CDR1 is LGHDT and CDR2 is YNNKEL in the germline V gene (reference sequence). The trim removed 0 bases at V and 4 bases at J, leaving 9 bases unmatched. The CDR3 is made up of 17 amino acids.

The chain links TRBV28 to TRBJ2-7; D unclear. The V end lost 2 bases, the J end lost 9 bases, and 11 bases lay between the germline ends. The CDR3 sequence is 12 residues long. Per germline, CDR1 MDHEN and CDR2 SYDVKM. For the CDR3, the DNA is TGTGCCAGCAGTTTAATTGGGTTTGGGCAGTACTTC. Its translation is CASSLIGFGQYF. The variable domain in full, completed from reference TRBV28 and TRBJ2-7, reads DVKVTQSSRYLVKRTGEKVFLECVQDMDHENMFWYRQDPGLGLRLIYFSYDVKMKEKGDIPEGYSVSREKKERFSLILESASTNQTSMYLCASSLIGFGQYFGPGTRLTVT.

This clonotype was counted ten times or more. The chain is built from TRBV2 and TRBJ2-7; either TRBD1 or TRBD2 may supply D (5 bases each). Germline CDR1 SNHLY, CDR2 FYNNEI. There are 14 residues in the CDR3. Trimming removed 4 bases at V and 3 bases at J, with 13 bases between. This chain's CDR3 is CASSGRDPHYEQYF. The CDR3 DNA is TGTGCCAGCAGTGGAAGGGACCCCCACTACGAGCAGTACTTC.

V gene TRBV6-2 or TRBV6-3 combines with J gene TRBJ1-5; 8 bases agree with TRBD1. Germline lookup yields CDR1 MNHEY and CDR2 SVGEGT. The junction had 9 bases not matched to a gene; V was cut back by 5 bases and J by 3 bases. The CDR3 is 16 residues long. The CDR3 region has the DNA TGTGCCAGCAGTATTCCCGGGACAGGTTTCAATCAGCCCCAGCATTTT. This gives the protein CASSIPGTGFNQPQHF.

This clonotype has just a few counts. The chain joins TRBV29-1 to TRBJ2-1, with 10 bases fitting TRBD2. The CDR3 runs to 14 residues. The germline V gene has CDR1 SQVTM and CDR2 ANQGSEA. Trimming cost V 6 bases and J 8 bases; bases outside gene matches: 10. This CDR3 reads CSVGSGRAWDEQFF. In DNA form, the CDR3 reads TGCAGCGTGGGCAGCGGGAGGGCCTGGGATGAGCAGTTCTTC.

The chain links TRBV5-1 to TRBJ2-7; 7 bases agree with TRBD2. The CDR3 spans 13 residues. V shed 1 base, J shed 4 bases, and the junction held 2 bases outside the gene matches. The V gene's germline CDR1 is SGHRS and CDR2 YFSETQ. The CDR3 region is CASSLFGGYEQYF. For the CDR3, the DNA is TGCGCCAGCAGCTTGTTCGGGGGGTACGAGCAGTACTTC.